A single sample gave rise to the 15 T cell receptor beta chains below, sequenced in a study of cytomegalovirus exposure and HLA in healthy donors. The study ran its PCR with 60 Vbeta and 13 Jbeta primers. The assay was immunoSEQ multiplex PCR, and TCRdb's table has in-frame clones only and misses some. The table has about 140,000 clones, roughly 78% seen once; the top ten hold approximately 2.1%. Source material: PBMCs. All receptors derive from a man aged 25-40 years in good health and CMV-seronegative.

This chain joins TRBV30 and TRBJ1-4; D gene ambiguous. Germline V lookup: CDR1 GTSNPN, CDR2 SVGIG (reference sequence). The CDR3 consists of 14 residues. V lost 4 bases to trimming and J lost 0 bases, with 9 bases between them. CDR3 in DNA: TGTGCCTGGACCGCCGGTGCAACTAATGAAAAACTGTTTTTT. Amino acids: CAWTAGATNEKLFF.

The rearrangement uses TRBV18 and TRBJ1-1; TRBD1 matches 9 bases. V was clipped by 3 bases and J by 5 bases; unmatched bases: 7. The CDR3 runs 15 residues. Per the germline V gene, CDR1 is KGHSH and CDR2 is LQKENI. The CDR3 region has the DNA TGTGCCAGCTCACCCGAGACAGGGGGGCGAACTGAAGCTTTCTTT. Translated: CASSPETGGRTEAFF. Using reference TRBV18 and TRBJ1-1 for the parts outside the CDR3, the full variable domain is NAGVMQNPRHLVRRRGQEARLRCSPMKGHSHVYWYRQLPEEGLKFMVYLQKENIIDESGMPKERFSAEFPKEGPSILRIQQVVRGDSAAYFCASSPETGGRTEAFFGQGTRLTVV.

CDR3 region: CASSPDRGYEQYF. Here the CDR3 DNA reads TGTGCCAGTAGTCCGGACAGGGGCTACGAGCAGTACTTC. The V gene is TRBV19, the J gene TRBJ2-7, with 9 bases that match TRBD1. V lost 5 bases and J lost 3; bases outside the gene matches: 2. Germline CDR1 LNHDA, CDR2 SQIVND (reference sequence). This CDR3 has 13 amino acids.

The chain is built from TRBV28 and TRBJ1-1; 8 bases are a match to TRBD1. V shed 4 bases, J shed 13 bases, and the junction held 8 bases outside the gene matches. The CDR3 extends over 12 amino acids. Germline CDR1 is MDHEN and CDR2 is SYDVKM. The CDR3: CASSSGGSRDFF. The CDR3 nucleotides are TGTGCCAGCAGTTCAGGGGGCTCAAGGGATTTCTTT. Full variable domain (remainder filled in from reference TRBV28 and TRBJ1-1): DVKVTQSSRYLVKRTGEKVFLECVQDMDHENMFWYRQDPGLGLRLIYFSYDVKMKEKGDIPEGYSVSREKKERFSLILESASTNQTSMYLCASSSGGSRDFFGQGTRLTVV.

The CDR3 loop is CASSLYLQGVVSYEQYF. For the CDR3, the DNA is TGTGCCAGCAGCTTATACCTACAGGGAGTAGTCTCCTACGAGCAGTACTTC. The genes are TRBV5-5 and TRBJ2-7; weak D call: TRBD1 (6 bases). Per the germline V gene, CDR1 is SGHKS and CDR2 is YYEKEE (reference sequence). The CDR3 runs 17 residues. The germline V and J ends were trimmed by 2 bases and 0 bases, with 18 bases remaining between them.

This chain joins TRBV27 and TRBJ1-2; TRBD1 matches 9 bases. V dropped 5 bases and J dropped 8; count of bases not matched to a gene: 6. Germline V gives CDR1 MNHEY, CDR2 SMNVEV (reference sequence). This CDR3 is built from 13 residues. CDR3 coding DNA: TGTGCCAGCAGTAATGGGACAGGGCTCGGCTACACCTTC. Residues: CASSNGTGLGYTF.

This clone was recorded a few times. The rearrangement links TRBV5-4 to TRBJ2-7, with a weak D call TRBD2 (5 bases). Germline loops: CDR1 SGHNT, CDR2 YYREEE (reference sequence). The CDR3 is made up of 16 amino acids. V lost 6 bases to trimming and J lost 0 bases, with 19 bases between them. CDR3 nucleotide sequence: TGTGCCAGCAAACCCTTCGGGATAGAGAGCTCCTACGAGCAGTACTTC. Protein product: CASKPFGIESSYEQYF.

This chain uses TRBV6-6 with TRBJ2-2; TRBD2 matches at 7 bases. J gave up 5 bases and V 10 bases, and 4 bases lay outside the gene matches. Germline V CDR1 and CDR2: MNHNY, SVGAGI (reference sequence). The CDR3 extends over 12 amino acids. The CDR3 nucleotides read TGTGCCATCACCGGGAGGACCGGGGAGCTGTTTTTT. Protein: CAITGRTGELFF.

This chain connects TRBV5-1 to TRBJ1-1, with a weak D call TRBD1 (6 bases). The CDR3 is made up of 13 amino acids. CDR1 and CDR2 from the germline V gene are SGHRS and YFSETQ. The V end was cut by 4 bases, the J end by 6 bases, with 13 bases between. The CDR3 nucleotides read TGCGCCAGCAGCACCGGGACACGGCCTGAAGCTTTCTTT. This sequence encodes CASSTGTRPEAFF.

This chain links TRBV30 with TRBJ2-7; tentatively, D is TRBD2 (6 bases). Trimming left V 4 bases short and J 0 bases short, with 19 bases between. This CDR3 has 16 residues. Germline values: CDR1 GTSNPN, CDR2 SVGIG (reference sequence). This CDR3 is CAWTELASEGSYEQYF. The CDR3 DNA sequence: TGTGCCTGGACAGAGCTAGCGTCGGAGGGCTCCTACGAGCAGTACTTC.

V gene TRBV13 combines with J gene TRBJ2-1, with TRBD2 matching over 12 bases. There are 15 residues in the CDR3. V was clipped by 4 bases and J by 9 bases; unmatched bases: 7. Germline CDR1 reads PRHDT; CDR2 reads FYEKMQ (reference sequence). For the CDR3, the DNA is TGTGCCAGCAGCTCGACTAGCGGGAGAGTCACTGAGCAGTTCTTC. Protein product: CASSSTSGRVTEQFF. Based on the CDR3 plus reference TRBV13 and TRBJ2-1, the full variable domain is AAGVIQSPRHLIKEKRETATLKCYPIPRHDTVYWYQQGPGQDPQFLISFYEKMQSDKGSIPDRFSAQQFSDYHSELNMSSLELGDSALYFCASSSTSGRVTEQFFGPGTRLTVL.

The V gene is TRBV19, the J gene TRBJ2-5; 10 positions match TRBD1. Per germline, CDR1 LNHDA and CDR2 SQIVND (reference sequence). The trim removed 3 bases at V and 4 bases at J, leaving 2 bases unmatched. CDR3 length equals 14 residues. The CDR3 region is CASSMGQGTETQYF. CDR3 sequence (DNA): TGTGCCAGTAGTATGGGACAGGGGACAGAGACCCAGTACTTC. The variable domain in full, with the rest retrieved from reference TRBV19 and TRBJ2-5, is DGGITQSPKYLFRKEGQNVTLSCEQNLNHDAMYWYRQDPGQGLRLIYYSQIVNDFQKGDIAEGYSVSREKKESFPLTVTSAQKNPTAFYLCASSMGQGTETQYFGPGTRLLVL.

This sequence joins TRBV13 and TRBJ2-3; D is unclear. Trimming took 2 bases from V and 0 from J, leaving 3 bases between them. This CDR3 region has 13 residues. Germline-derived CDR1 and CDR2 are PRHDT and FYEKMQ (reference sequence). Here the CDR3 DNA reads TGTGCCAGCAGCTTACCGAGCACAGATACGCAGTATTTT. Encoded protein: CASSLPSTDTQYF.

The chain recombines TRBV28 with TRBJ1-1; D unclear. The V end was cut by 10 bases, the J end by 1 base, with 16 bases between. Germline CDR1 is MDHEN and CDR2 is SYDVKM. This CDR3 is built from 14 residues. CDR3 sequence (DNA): TGTGCCACCTCTCTCGGAACAGAGAACACTGAAGCTTTCTTT. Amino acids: CATSLGTENTEAFF. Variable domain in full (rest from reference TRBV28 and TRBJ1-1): DVKVTQSSRYLVKRTGEKVFLECVQDMDHENMFWYRQDPGLGLRLIYFSYDVKMKEKGDIPEGYSVSREKKERFSLILESASTNQTSMYLCATSLGTENTEAFFGQGTRLTVV.

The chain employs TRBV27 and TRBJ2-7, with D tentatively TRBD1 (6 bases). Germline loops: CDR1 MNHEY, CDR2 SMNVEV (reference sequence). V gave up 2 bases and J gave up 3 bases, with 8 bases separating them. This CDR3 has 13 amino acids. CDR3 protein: CASSLGTYYEQYF. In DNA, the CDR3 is TGTGCCAGCAGTTTAGGGACATACTACGAGCAGTACTTC.